Given below is one TCR beta chain in context. This clonotype was recorded a few times. Its target antigen remains unknown. No much larger clone exists at a distance of one base, and base qualities are not known. The record originates from a study of regulatory T cells in long-lasting Graves disease (dated by TCRdb to the early 2020s). Turning to the overall study: Newly diagnosed Graves' disease patients had taken antithyroid drugs for less than 3 months. Patients with persistent Graves' disease were compared with patients with newly diagnosed Graves' disease using TCR sequencing and RNA sequencing of peripheral blood. The study was conducted in China and was registered as a clinical trial. A total of some 35 samples underwent TCR sequencing, from some 13 patients with persistent Graves' disease and approximately 20 patients with newly diagnosed Graves' disease. What the study reported, not specific to this receptor: Only the TCR beta chain was sequenced and analyzed. Persistent patients shared more public clonotypes among themselves (under 3,000) than newly diagnosed patients did (about 970). Because the primary lesion, thyroid tissue, could not be accessed, the study looked at peripheral blood alone. The authors acknowledged the small sample size as a limitation that may reduce accuracy. TRBV28, TRBJ1-2 and TRBJ2-5 were preferentially used in persistent disease, while TRBV20-1 and TRBJ2-1 were favored in newly diagnosed disease. Compared with newly diagnosed patients, persistent Graves' disease patients had lower TCR Shannon entropy and fewer highly expanded clones, which suggests clonal expansion.

At the junction V is shortened by 3 bases and J by 4 bases; bases outside the gene matches: 13. Including cysteine and phenylalanine, the CDR3 has 18 amino acids. Just the 54-base CDR3 DNA is kept, in frame starting at base 1. The germline V gene encodes CDR1 GTSNPN and CDR2 SVGIG (reference sequence). Libraries were made using multiplex PCR. Sequencer: Illumina HiSeq 4000. To build TCR beta libraries, CDR3 regions were amplified by Arm-PCR using iRepertoire HTBI primers. PCR products were gel purified before sequencing. The published analysis was carried out like this. Gene usage analysis of CDR3 amino acid clonotypes used the roughly 60 TRBV and about 15 TRBJ segments found across samples. Filtered high-quality paired reads were merged into contigs using COPE and FqMerger. BLAST was used to align contigs to the IMGT TRBV, TRBD and TRBJ reference genes, and CDR3 was defined following IMGT. Any clonotype with a frequency above 0.1% was classified as a highly expanded clone. Shannon entropy served as the measure of repertoire diversity, while the Gini coefficient captured V-J evenness. A clonotype found in more than one individual was treated as public. Through fastp at Q25 and MiXCR, TCRdb rebuilt clones from the public reads, retaining in-frame beta chains. Duplicate CDR3 protein sequences are folded into a single record with the most common DNA and genes. These V and J calls rely on TCRdb rather than the paper's analysis. Counted in this sample were around 460,000 distinct CDR3 sequences; 12% to 15% of them appeared once. The ten largest clones capture under 20% of the sample.

The time point label on this specimen signifies: newly diagnosed GD, antithyroid drugs for less than 3 months. For both TCR sequencing and RNA sequencing, RNA was extracted from PBMCs in TRIzol. Graves' disease was diagnosed according to American Thyroid Association guidelines. The patients came from an endocrinology department in Xi'an, China. Each patient gave approximately 10 milliliters of peripheral blood, collected in an EDTA anticoagulant tube. Ficoll Paque Plus density gradient separation was used to isolate PBMCs, and no further T cell sorting was performed. RNA quality was checked with an Agilent 2100 Bioanalyzer and agarose gel, and concentration with a NanoDrop 2000. This same sample was also taken into another study, of T cells in Graves' hyperthyroidism and ophthalmopathy. The other study reports the following: Graves' hyperthyroidism was defined as stable when no progression to ophthalmopathy occurred over 18 months of follow-up. Hyperthyroidism patients were newly diagnosed, with disease duration under 2 months, and aged 18 to 65 years. Exclusion was applied to patients with uncontrolled infections, other autoimmune diseases, pregnancy or lactation. Diagnoses were based on clinical symptoms, serum thyroxine and TRAb, thyroid ultrasound and orbital computed tomography. The first round of RT-PCR for the TCR CDR3 was performed with the HTBI primer set and the Qiagen OneStep RT-PCR kit. Blood samples also contained most of the expanded thyroid clonotypes (frequency above 0.001), which suggests that blood repertoires may reflect thyroid immune responses. A model built on a 13 V-J signature distinguished ophthalmopathy from stable hyperthyroidism, reaching roughly 88% sensitivity and 81.08% specificity in cross-validation and 80%/75% in testing. In validation, the model predicted progression to ophthalmopathy a median of roughly 6.2 months before onset, with roughly 70% sensitivity and roughly 77% specificity. To identify TCR V-J signatures that set the groups apart, the researchers used a discovery cohort of about a hundred patients, made up of approximately 43 with Graves' ophthalmopathy and 55 to 65 with stable Graves' hyperthyroidism. Prospective prediction of ophthalmopathy was tested in an independent validation cohort of fewer than 20 hyperthyroidism patients and approximately 17 patients who later progressed to ophthalmopathy. For training and testing, the roughly 100 patients in the discovery cohort were randomly divided in a 7:3 ratio. In about 6 Graves' hyperthyroidism patients, the study also compared T-cell repertoires from thyroid tissue with T-cell repertoires from blood. After blood sampling, hyperthyroidism patients were treated with methimazole at a starting dose of 30 mg daily, and ophthalmopathy patients were treated with high-dose intravenous methylprednisolone. The libraries were constructed in a second round of multiplex PCR and then size-selected and purified. Libraries were sequenced paired-end with 100 bp reads on an Illumina HiSeq2000. SOAPnuke was used to process the raw data, with reads discarded if the reads contained adapters or uncalled bases, had a mean Phred below 15, or lacked an exact constant-primer or identifier match. COPE v1.2.5 was used to merge the high-quality paired reads, and each unique nucleotide sequence was defined as a clonotype. MiTCR v1.1 was used to align clonotypes to the IMGT TRBV, TRBD and TRBJ reference segments. Analysis was restricted to V-J combinations with a frequency above 0.0001, which covered roughly 99% of repertoires. A TCS score was defined as the ratio between F50 (clonal expansion) and ExV (chaos), using BLOSUM62-based TCRdist between CDR3 peptides within each V-J. Welch's t-statistics and random forest reduced approximately 520 V-J features to 13, which were used in a naive Bayes classifier (R e1071). No statistical method was used to set the sample size in advance, and investigators knew the group allocation. The paper reports TCR Vbeta CDR3 sequencing of fewer than 150 peripheral blood samples: under 45 ophthalmopathy, about 75 hyperthyroidism and around 17 progressor patients.

This sample comprised peripheral blood mononuclear cells (PBMCs), obtained at new diagnosis, from a patient treated with antithyroid drugs. This chain is built from TRBV30 and TRBJ1-5, with 12 bases matching TRBD1. The source of this sequence is a woman between 50 and 59 years old with Graves disease. Donor details come from another sample of the same person, matched by shared clones. Here the CDR3 is given as CAWRTNPGTGGLNQPQHF. Read as DNA, the sequence is TGTGCCTGGAGAACAAACCCCGGGACAGGGGGCTTGAATCAGCCCCAGCATTTT.